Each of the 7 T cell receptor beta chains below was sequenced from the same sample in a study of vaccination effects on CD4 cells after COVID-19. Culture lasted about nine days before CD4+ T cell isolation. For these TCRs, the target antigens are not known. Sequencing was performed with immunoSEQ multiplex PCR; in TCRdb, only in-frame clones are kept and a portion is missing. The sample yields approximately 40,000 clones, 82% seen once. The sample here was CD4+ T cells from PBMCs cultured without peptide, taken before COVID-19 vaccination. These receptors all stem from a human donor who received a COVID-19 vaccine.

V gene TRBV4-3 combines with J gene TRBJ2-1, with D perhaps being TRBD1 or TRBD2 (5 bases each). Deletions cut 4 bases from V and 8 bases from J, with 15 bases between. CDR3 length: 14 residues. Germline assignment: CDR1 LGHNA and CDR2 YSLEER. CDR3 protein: CASSPWLGDYEQFF. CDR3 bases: TGCGCCAGCAGCCCGTGGTTGGGGGATTATGAGCAGTTCTTC.

CDR3 amino acids: CASRRKTDWGWQFF. The CDR3 DNA follows: TGTGCCAGCAGGCGAAAAACGGACTGGGGATGGCAGTTCTTC. The chain uses TRBV28 and TRBJ2-1, with TRBD2 as a possible D gene (5 bases). V dropped 6 bases and J dropped 12 bases, with 21 bases sitting between them. This CDR3 is built from 14 residues. Germline assignment: CDR1 MDHEN and CDR2 SYDVKM.

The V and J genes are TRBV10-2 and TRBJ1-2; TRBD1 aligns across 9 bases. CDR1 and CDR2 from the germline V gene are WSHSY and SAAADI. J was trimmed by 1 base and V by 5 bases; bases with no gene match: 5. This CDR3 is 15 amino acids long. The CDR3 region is CASSSGTGSNYGYTF. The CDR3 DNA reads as TGCGCCAGCAGTTCCGGGACAGGGAGTAACTATGGCTACACCTTC.

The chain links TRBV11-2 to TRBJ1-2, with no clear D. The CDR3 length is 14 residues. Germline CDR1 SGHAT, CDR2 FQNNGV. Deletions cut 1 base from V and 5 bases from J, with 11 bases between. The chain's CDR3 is CASSLVGGTYGYTF. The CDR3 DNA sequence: TGTGCCAGCAGCTTAGTTGGAGGAACATATGGCTACACCTTC.

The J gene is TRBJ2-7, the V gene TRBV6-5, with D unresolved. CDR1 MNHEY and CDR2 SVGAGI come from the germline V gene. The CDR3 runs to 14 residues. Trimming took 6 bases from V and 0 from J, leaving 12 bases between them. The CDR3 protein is CASRLTRSSYEQYV. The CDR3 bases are TGTGCCAGCAGACTTACAAGGAGCTCCTACGAGCAGTACGTC.

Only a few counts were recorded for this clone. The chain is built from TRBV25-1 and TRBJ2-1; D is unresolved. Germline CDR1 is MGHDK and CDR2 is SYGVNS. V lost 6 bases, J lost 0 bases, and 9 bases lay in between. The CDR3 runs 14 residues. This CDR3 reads CASSRTGSYNEQFF. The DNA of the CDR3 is TGTGCCAGCAGCCGGACGGGCTCCTACAATGAGCAGTTCTTC.

CDR3 bases: TGCGCCAGCAGTTCGGGGGGCTACACTGAAGCTTTCTTT. Its translation is CASSSGGYTEAFF. The chain links TRBV10-1 to TRBJ1-1; perhaps TRBD1 as D (6 bases). Germline V gives CDR1 WNHNN, CDR2 SYGVQD (reference sequence). V gave up 5 bases and J gave up 3 bases, with 10 bases separating them. This CDR3 region has 13 residues.